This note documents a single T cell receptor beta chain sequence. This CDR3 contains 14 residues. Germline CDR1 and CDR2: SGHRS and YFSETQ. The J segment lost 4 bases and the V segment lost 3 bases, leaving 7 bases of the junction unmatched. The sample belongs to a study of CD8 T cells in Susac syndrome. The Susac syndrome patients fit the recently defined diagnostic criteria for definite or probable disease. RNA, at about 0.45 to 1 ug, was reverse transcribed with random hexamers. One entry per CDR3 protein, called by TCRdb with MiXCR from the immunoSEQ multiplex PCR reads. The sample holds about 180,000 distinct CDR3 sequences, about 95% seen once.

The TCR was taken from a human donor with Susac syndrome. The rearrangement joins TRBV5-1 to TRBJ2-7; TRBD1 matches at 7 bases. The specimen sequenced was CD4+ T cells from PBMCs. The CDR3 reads CASSWTGQLYEQYF. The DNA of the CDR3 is TGCGCCAGCAGCTGGACGGGACAGCTTTACGAGCAGTACTTC.